Each of the 17 T cell receptor beta chains below was sequenced from the same sample in a study of vaccination and CD4 T cells after COVID-19. Oncomine TCR Beta short-read sequencing was applied to DNA from cultured CD4+ T cells. TCRdb redid the calling of the PCR reads with MiXCR, one entry per CDR3 protein. The table has 9,500 to 15,000 distinct CDR3 sequences, 58% seen once. No cognate antigen is known for these TCRs. The treatment denotes: roughly 10-day PBMC culture with coronavirus spike peptide pools or control peptides (ViraFEST assay). Sequenced input: CD4+ T cells from blood, cultured in vitro. Receptor source: a human donor who had recovered from COVID-19.

The chain links TRBV5-1 to TRBJ1-1, with D unclear. CDR3 length: 14 residues. V was trimmed by 2 bases and J by 1 base, leaving 9 bases between them. CDR1 SGHRS and CDR2 YFSETQ come from the germline V gene. CDR3 region: CASSFEEGNTEAFF. For the CDR3, the DNA is TGCGCCAGCAGCTTTGAAGAGGGGAACACTGAAGCTTTCTTT.

This clonotype was recorded only once. The gene calls are TRBV19 and TRBJ1-1; unclear D gene. V was cut by 6 bases and J by 3 bases, with 11 bases left in between. Germline CDR1 and CDR2: LNHDA and SQIVND (reference sequence). This CDR3 region has 13 residues. The CDR3 sequence: CASSPRGYTEAFF. The CDR3 DNA is TGTGCCAGTAGCCCACGAGGCTACACTGAAGCTTTCTTT.

The sample holds a few counts of this clonotype. This sequence joins TRBV15 and TRBJ2-3, with TRBD1 as a possible D gene (5 bases). The CDR3 is 15 residues long. Germline CDR1 is LNHNV and CDR2 is YYDKDF (reference sequence). Trimming pared 1 base from V and 3 bases from J, leaving 11 bases between. The DNA for the CDR3 is TGTGCCACCAGCAGAGGGGGCTTGGTAACAGATACGCAGTATTTT. This codes for CATSRGGLVTDTQYF.

This clonotype was seen a handful of times. The V gene is TRBV2, the J gene TRBJ1-5; TRBD1 matches 8 bases. The CDR3 has 16 residues. Germline V gene data show CDR1 as SNHLY and CDR2 as FYNNEI. J lost 4 bases, V lost 4 bases, and 9 bases had no gene match. The CDR3: CASSAGQGNLNQPQHF. CDR3 DNA sequence: TGTGCCAGCAGTGCAGGACAGGGCAATCTTAATCAGCCCCAGCATTTT.

This clonotype has just a few counts. For the CDR3, the DNA is TGCGCCAGCAGCTTTGGGGTGAGCACTGAAGCTTTCTTT. Encoded protein: CASSFGVSTEAFF. This chain joins TRBV5-1 and TRBJ1-1; D ambiguous. Trimming removed 2 bases from V and 4 bases from J, with 9 bases in between. This CDR3 spans 13 amino acids. Germline CDR1 reads SGHRS; CDR2 reads YFSETQ.

The table lists this clonotype with a few counts. The rearrangement uses TRBV29-1 and TRBJ1-5; tentatively, D is TRBD1 (6 bases). The CDR3 contains 15 residues. Trimming removed 2 bases from V and 4 bases from J, with 15 bases in between. Looked up from germline, CDR1 is SQVTM and CDR2 is ANQGSEA. CDR3 sequence reads: CSVELARGGNQPQHF. The DNA of the CDR3 is TGCAGCGTTGAATTGGCCAGGGGTGGAAATCAGCCCCAGCATTTT. The variable domain in full, completed from reference TRBV29-1 and TRBJ1-5, reads SAVISQKPSRDICQRGTSLTIQCQVDSQVTMMFWYRQQPGQSLTLIATANQGSEATYESGFVIDKFPISRPNLTFSTLTVSNMSPEDSSIYLCSVELARGGNQPQHFGDGTRLSIL.

This clonotype was picked up a small number of times. The V call is TRBV7-9, the J call TRBJ2-1, with 10 bases fitting TRBD1. The CDR3 runs to 15 residues. V lost 3 bases to trimming and J lost 8 bases; unmatched junction nucleotides: 7. Germline loops: CDR1 SEHNR, CDR2 FQNEAQ (reference sequence). CDR3 sequence (DNA): TGTGCCAGCAGCTTCTCGGGACAGGGGCTTGATGAGCAGTTCTTC. This gives the protein CASSFSGQGLDEQFF.

The chain links TRBV7-9 to TRBJ1-3, with D uncertain. The CDR3 is 15 residues long. Germline loops: CDR1 SEHNR, CDR2 FQNEAQ (reference sequence). V lost 5 bases and J 4 bases, leaving 15 bases between the germline ends. The CDR3 DNA sequence: TGTGCCAGCAGCACCATCCGTCTCCGGGGAAACACCATATATTTT. Its translation is CASSTIRLRGNTIYF. The full variable domain, in which reference TRBV7-9 and TRBJ1-3 provide the parts outside the CDR3, is DTGVSQNPRHKITKRGQNVTFRCDPISEHNRLYWYRQTLGQGPEFLTYFQNEAQLEKSRLLSDRFSAERPKGSFSTLEIQRTEQGDSAMYLCASSTIRLRGNTIYFGEGSWLTVV.

The V gene is TRBV27, the J gene TRBJ1-2; 9 bases are a match to TRBD1. The CDR3 spans 14 residues. Germline lookup yields CDR1 MNHEY and CDR2 SMNVEV (reference sequence). V trimming: 4 bases; J trimming: 8 bases; junction bases outside the gene matches: 8. CDR3 in DNA: TGTGCCAGCAGTTCCGGACAGGGGAGGCGCGGCTACACCTTC. Protein sequence: CASSSGQGRRGYTF.

This clonotype was detected only once. The chain has TRBV5-4 and TRBJ1-2, with TRBD1 matching 7 bases. Germline V gene data show CDR1 as SGHNT and CDR2 as YYREEE (reference sequence). V lost 2 bases and J lost 8; bases outside the gene matches: 6. The CDR3 extends over 13 amino acids. CDR3 sequence reads: CASSFPAGGGYTF. The DNA of the CDR3 is TGTGCCAGCAGCTTCCCGGCAGGGGGGGGCTACACCTTC.

The rearrangement uses TRBV6-2 or TRBV6-3 and TRBJ2-7; the match to TRBD1 covers 8 bases. Per germline, CDR1 MNHEY and CDR2 SVGEGT. The V and J ends lost 5 bases and 7 bases, in that order; junction bases with no gene match: 16. The CDR3 spans 16 residues. CDR3: CASSRPPGQGFLEQYF. The CDR3 nucleotides are TGTGCCAGCAGTAGGCCCCCCGGACAGGGCTTTCTTGAGCAGTACTTC.

The chain recombines TRBV5-8 with TRBJ2-7; tentatively, D is TRBD2 (5 bases). This CDR3 is built from 15 residues. Trimming shortened V by 1 base and J by 0 bases, and 11 bases separated the two germline ends. Germline loops: CDR1 SGHTS, CDR2 YDEGEE. CDR3 coding DNA: TGTGCCAGCAGCTTGCGCTACGAGGGCTCCTACGAGCAGTACTTC. Residues: CASSLRYEGSYEQYF.

This chain links TRBV29-1 with TRBJ1-2; the match to TRBD1 covers 7 bases. V shed 7 bases, J shed 4 bases, and the junction held 15 bases outside the gene matches. Germline V gene lookup returns CDR1 SQVTM and CDR2 ANQGSEA. This CDR3 comprises 15 residues. CDR3 DNA: TGCAGCGCTCTTCAACGCCGGGACAGAGGCTATGGCTACACCTTC. This codes for CSALQRRDRGYGYTF.

The chain recombines TRBV7-8 with TRBJ1-6; D is undetermined. Trimming removed 2 bases at V and 7 bases at J, with 12 bases between. This CDR3 has 15 amino acids. Germline lookup yields CDR1 SGHVS and CDR2 FQNEAQ. CDR3 loop: CASSLRGQANSPLHF. The CDR3 region has the DNA TGTGCCAGCAGCTTAAGAGGGCAGGCCAATTCACCCCTCCACTTT.

The gene calls are TRBV25-1 and TRBJ1-1, with a tentative D call TRBD1 (6 bases). This CDR3 is built from 14 residues. The V end was cut by 8 bases, the J end by 0 bases, with 13 bases between. CDR1 and CDR2 (germline): MGHDK, SYGVNS. The CDR3: CASQTGTLNTEAFF. The CDR3 coding sequence is TGTGCCAGCCAGACAGGTACCCTGAACACTGAAGCTTTCTTT.

This rearrangement joins TRBV11-3 to TRBJ1-1; 11 nucleotides match TRBD1. V lost 1 base, J lost 7 bases, and 8 bases stayed unmatched. From germline, CDR1 is SGHNT and CDR2 YENEEA. This CDR3 is built from 16 residues. The CDR3 region has the DNA TGTGCCAGCAGCTTAGGGGGGACAGGGGGTCATGTTGAAGCTTTCTTT. It specifies CASSLGGTGGHVEAFF.

The chain joins TRBV12-3 or TRBV12-4 to TRBJ2-2, with D perhaps TRBD1 or TRBD2 (5 bases each). This CDR3 is 15 amino acids long. V was clipped by 7 bases and J by 5 bases, with 17 bases between them. The CDR3 sequence: CASTGTPRNTGELFF. DNA for the CDR3: TGTGCCAGCACCGGGACCCCTCGAAATACCGGGGAGCTGTTTTTT.